This T cell receptor beta chain was found in a study of CD8+ T cells in alopecia areata. Whole-study context: Treatment ran 6 to 18 months, with 6 months of follow-up afterward. Study results and limitations: For lesional scalp, especially alopecia totalis/universalis, clonality was higher than in normal scalp. Relative to mice, TCR sharing across patients was less clear, a difference possibly HLA-related.

V lost 6 bases, J lost 3 bases, and 7 bases stayed unmatched. There are 14 residues in the CDR3. The germline gives CDR1 LNHDA, CDR2 SQIVND (reference sequence). In each case, RNA was isolated and then reverse transcribed into cDNA as the sequencing template. TCRdb's table, derived via immunoSEQ multiplex PCR, lists solely in-frame clones and lacks some. The sample carries roughly 140,000 clones, around 50% recorded once. A remark on this clone: Its antigen is not identified.

The TCR sequence derives from a human donor with alopecia areata. The sample in question was CD8+ T cells sorted from blood, obtained at week 0. V usage is TRBV19 and J usage is TRBJ2-7; 8 positions agree with TRBD1. DNA of the CDR3: TGTGCCAGTAGCGTCCCCGGGACAGGCTACGAGCAGTACTTC. It specifies CASSVPGTGYEQYF.